This T cell receptor (beta chain) emerged from a study of blood T cell repertoires in COVID-19 (dated by TCRdb to the early 2020s). At the level of the whole study: Collaborator samples came from the United States, Italy and Spain and covered acute and convalescent phases of COVID-19. The material from the prospective study consisted of cDNA or gDNA derived from T cells, B-cell-depleted T cells, or PBMCs. The dataset comprised deeply sampled blood TCRbeta repertoires from subjects exposed to, actively infected with, or recovered from COVID-19. A freely available public database, intended as a resource for researchers studying the immune response to SARS-CoV-2, is where the repertoires were released. Samples were obtained from the ongoing ImmuneRACE study (first 160 participants) and from approximately 1,200 subjects provided by 6 global collaborators. Sample metadata almost always included a de-identified subject ID, COVID-19 status, age in years and sex. Where available, HLA class I and class II types were taken from metadata supplied by the sample provider and were not determined by assay-based typing.

TCRbeta CDR3 regions were amplified from genomic DNA by means of the immunoSEQ Assay, a bias-controlled multiplex PCR. The original methods were these. The number of nucleated cells in each sample was estimated from the amplification of reference gene primers within the assay. To quantify the absolute abundance of each unique TCRbeta CDR3 rearrangement, sequence reads were collapsed and filtered. For each sample, productive Simpson clonality was calculated by taking the square root of Simpson's diversity index across productive rearrangements. The immuneACCESS repertoire file appears here via TCRdb, limited to in-frame rearrangements. These files lack a portion of the clones; in checked studies, under half of the deficit traces to unresolved V genes, and the cause of the others is not known. For V, J and clone size, that table is used; D and trimming come from the DNA. The sample contains 120,000 to 150,000 clones, more than 75% of them found a single time. 4.5% to 6% of the sample lies in the top ten.

Whole blood was collected in K2EDTA tubes by collaborating institutions according to the institutions' own protocols. Collaborator samples were shipped for TCRbeta analysis as frozen whole blood, isolated PBMCs, or DNA extracted from either sample type. On the study overall, not on this receptor specifically: Clinical and demographic metadata were provided uncurated, with the amount varying by source and participant.

A word on this clone: Its antigen has not been determined. There are no base qualities to consult, and no much larger clone falls within one base.

CDR1 and CDR2 were assigned from the germline V gene (reference sequence) as LGHDT and YNNKEL. V is clipped by 0 bases and J by 10 bases, and the sequence between their germline boundaries is 13 bases long. Spanning cysteine to phenylalanine, the CDR3 consists of 14 amino acids. The DNA shown is the 42-base CDR3, in frame from base 1. Material: peripheral blood. This sequence was found in a human donor in a cohort sampled during active COVID-19. Recombination joined TRBV3-1 (or the pseudogene TRBV3-2) with TRBJ1-5; the D segment could be TRBD1, given 6 matching bases. The nucleotide sequence reads TGTGCCAGCAGCCAAGACCTAGTACAGGGCCCCCAGCATTTT. The resulting protein is CASSQDLVQGPQHF.